One sample yielded the 18 T cell receptor beta chains listed below, sequenced in a study of blood T cell repertoires in COVID-19. Sequenced by immunoSEQ multiplex PCR; TCRdb stores in-frame clones only, minus some. Among more than 95,000 clones listed, approximately 85% were seen once. Sequenced input: peripheral blood. These TCRs come from a woman of 80 years or more with COVID-19, enrolled during active disease.

In this sample, this clone turned up once. This chain links TRBV19 with TRBJ2-7, with TRBD1 matching over 12 bases. The germline CDR1 and CDR2 sequences are LNHDA and SQIVND (reference sequence). The CDR3 loop spans 15 amino acids. V was clipped by 8 bases and J by 5 bases; unmatched bases: 10. The CDR3 nucleotides are TGTGCCAGTGCCGGTCCGGGACAGGGGGCGGACGAGCAGTACTTC. Its translation is CASAGPGQGADEQYF. Supplemented by reference TRBV19 and TRBJ2-7, the full variable domain reads DGGITQSPKYLFRKEGQNVTLSCEQNLNHDAMYWYRQDPGQGLRLIYYSQIVNDFQKGDIAEGYSVSREKKESFPLTVTSAQKNPTAFYLCASAGPGQGADEQYFGPGTRLTVT.

This clone was observed a single time. This chain joins TRBV7-2 and TRBJ1-2; 7 bases line up with TRBD1. V lost 5 bases and J lost 8; bases outside the gene matches: 5. This CDR3 has 12 residues. Germline V lookup: CDR1 SGHTA, CDR2 FQGNSA. The CDR3 loop is CASSAAGGGYTF. The CDR3 coding sequence is TGTGCCAGCAGCGCCGCAGGGGGGGGCTACACCTTC.

The V call is TRBV7-6, the J call TRBJ2-7; 9 bases fit TRBD1. CDR3 length equals 15 residues. Trimming removed 5 bases from V and 6 bases from J; junction bases left unmatched: 11. Germline loops: CDR1 SGHVS, CDR2 FNYEAQ. The CDR3 DNA follows: TGTGCCAGCAGCGCCACAGGGGGCGCCTCGGTCGAGCAGTACTTC. It encodes CASSATGGASVEQYF.

This clone was seen a few times. The chain has TRBV5-1 and TRBJ2-3; D is unclear. The germline V and J ends were trimmed by 2 bases and 6 bases, with 13 bases remaining between them. The CDR3 spans 14 residues. Germline CDR1 is SGHRS and CDR2 is YFSETQ. CDR3 bases: TGCGCCAGCAGCTTACAATCTAGTAGCGATACGCAGTATTTT. As protein: CASSLQSSSDTQYF. Together with reference TRBV5-1 and TRBJ2-3, the CDR3 gives the full variable domain: KAGVTQTPRYLIKTRGQQVTLSCSPISGHRSVSWYQQTPGQGLQFLFEYFSETQRNKGNFPGRFSGRQFSNSRSEMNVSTLELGDSALYLCASSLQSSSDTQYFGPGTRLTVL.

This clone has a single count. The rearrangement joins TRBV5-8 to TRBJ2-7; 13 bases agree with TRBD2. Germline trimming cut 3 bases from V and 5 bases from J; bases unmatched to any gene: 8. CDR1 and CDR2 (germline): SGHTS, YDEGEE. The length of the CDR3 is 16 residues. The chain's CDR3 is CASSSGLAGDIDEQYF. CDR3 bases: TGTGCCAGCAGCTCCGGACTAGCGGGAGACATCGACGAGCAGTACTTC.

This chain connects TRBV11-2 to TRBJ2-5; no clear D gene. Trimming took off 4 bases at V and 5 bases at J, with 11 bases between the two ends. Germline CDR1 reads SGHAT; CDR2 reads FQNNGV. The CDR3 contains 13 residues. CDR3 DNA sequence: TGTGCCAGCAGCTCGAGTTACCGGGAGACCCAGTACTTC. This sequence encodes CASSSSYRETQYF.

This chain joins TRBV4-1 and TRBJ2-7; perhaps TRBD2 as D (5 bases). This CDR3 region has 17 residues. Trimming stripped 0 bases from V and 2 bases from J, with 17 bases between. Per the germline V gene, CDR1 is MGHRA and CDR2 is YSYEKL. CDR3 residues: CASSQEEGLTFPYEQYF. DNA of the CDR3: TGCGCCAGCAGCCAAGAAGAGGGCCTAACCTTCCCCTACGAGCAGTACTTC.

This clone has just a few counts. J is TRBJ2-7 and V is TRBV3-1 (or the pseudogene TRBV3-2); D might be TRBD1 (5 bases). There are 15 residues in the CDR3. Looked up from germline, CDR1 is LGHDT and CDR2 is YNNKEL (reference sequence). Trimming cost V 4 bases and J 0 bases, with 13 bases left between them. The CDR3 sequence is CASSLTRGHSYEQYF. CDR3 coding DNA: TGTGCCAGCAGCCTAACACGAGGACACTCCTACGAGCAGTACTTC.

The chain carries TRBV7-3 and TRBJ2-1; maybe TRBD2 (5 bases). The V end lost 5 bases, the J end lost 9 bases, and 14 bases lay between the germline ends. CDR1 SGHTA and CDR2 FQGTGA come from the germline V gene. The CDR3 is 13 amino acids. The CDR3 region has the DNA TGTGCCAGCAGCCCTTCCTTGGGGAGTGAGCAGTTCTTC. Protein sequence: CASSPSLGSEQFF.

V gene TRBV7-9 combines with J gene TRBJ2-1, with 7 bases fitting TRBD2. CDR1 is SEHNR, CDR2 FQNEAQ, per germline (reference sequence). The CDR3 has 13 residues. The trim removed 3 bases at V and 9 bases at J, leaving 5 bases unmatched. The CDR3 sequence is CASSFAGVGEQFF. In nucleotides, the CDR3 is TGTGCCAGCAGCTTCGCGGGAGTAGGTGAGCAGTTCTTC. The variable domain in full, with the rest retrieved from reference TRBV7-9 and TRBJ2-1, is DTGVSQNPRHKITKRGQNVTFRCDPISEHNRLYWYRQTLGQGPEFLTYFQNEAQLEKSRLLSDRFSAERPKGSFSTLEIQRTEQGDSAMYLCASSFAGVGEQFFGPGTRLTVL.

The chain uses TRBV5-1 and TRBJ2-2; D gene ambiguous. CDR1 and CDR2 from the germline V gene are SGHRS and YFSETQ. The CDR3 sequence is 13 residues long. The germline V and J ends were trimmed by 0 bases and 5 bases, with 5 bases remaining between them. In DNA, the CDR3 is TGCGCCAGCAGCTTGGCCCAGACCGGGGAGCTGTTTTTT. Its translation: CASSLAQTGELFF.

The V call is TRBV5-1, the J call TRBJ2-3; no definite D call. V shed 4 bases and J shed 4 bases, with 16 bases lying between them. The CDR3 extends over 15 amino acids. CDR1 is SGHRS, CDR2 YFSETQ, per germline. The CDR3 DNA sequence: TGCGCCAGCAGCGTGGAATCTACTCCCCCAGATACGCAGTATTTT. The encoded protein is CASSVESTPPDTQYF.

The genes are TRBV7-8 and TRBJ2-3, with 10 nucleotides matching TRBD2. The CDR3 contains 17 residues. V shed 4 bases, J shed 4 bases, and the junction held 11 bases outside the gene matches. The germline CDR1 and CDR2 sequences are SGHVS and FQNEAQ. CDR3 amino acids: CASSSRTSGATSDTQYF. CDR3 nucleotides: TGTGCCAGCAGCTCCCGTACTAGCGGGGCAACCTCAGATACGCAGTATTTT.

V gene TRBV2 combines with J gene TRBJ1-2, with D perhaps matching TRBD1 (5 bases). Trimming shortened V by 4 bases and J by 2 bases, and 11 bases separated the two germline ends. This CDR3 spans 14 amino acids. Per germline, CDR1 SNHLY and CDR2 FYNNEI. DNA for the CDR3: TGTGCCAGCAGTGTAAGGGCAGGGAACTATGGCTACACCTTC. It translates to CASSVRAGNYGYTF.

The rearrangement joins TRBV2 to TRBJ2-5; 9 bases line up with TRBD2. The junction had 10 bases not matched to a gene; V was cut back by 3 bases and J by 2 bases. The CDR3 is made up of 17 amino acids. The germline gives CDR1 SNHLY, CDR2 FYNNEI. CDR3 protein: CASSDIVLAGSQETQYF. CDR3 in DNA: TGTGCCAGCAGTGATATTGTCCTAGCGGGATCTCAAGAGACCCAGTACTTC.

The gene calls are TRBV27 and TRBJ1-1; the match to TRBD1 covers 8 bases. The CDR3 is 16 residues long. The V segment lost 5 bases and the J segment 1 base; nucleotides outside the gene matches: 9. Germline loops: CDR1 MNHEY, CDR2 SMNVEV (reference sequence). The CDR3 is CASSPDRVGRNTEAFF. The CDR3 nucleotides are TGTGCCAGCAGTCCGGACAGGGTAGGAAGGAACACTGAAGCTTTCTTT.

This clone was observed a single time. The chain employs TRBV18 and TRBJ2-1, with 8 bases that match TRBD1. The V and J ends lost 2 bases and 2 bases, in that order; junction bases with no gene match: 2. Germline CDR1 is KGHSH and CDR2 is LQKENI. The length of the CDR3 is 15 residues. In DNA form, the CDR3 reads TGTGCCAGCTCACCATCCAGGGGGCCCTACAATGAGCAGTTCTTC. Its translation: CASSPSRGPYNEQFF.

The rearrangement uses TRBV19 and TRBJ1-5; D is possibly TRBD1 (5 bases). This CDR3 is built from 16 residues. The germline gives CDR1 LNHDA, CDR2 SQIVND (reference sequence). The V end lost 7 bases, the J end lost 0 bases, and 16 bases lay between the germline ends. Here the CDR3 reads CASTRTSTYSNQPQHF. DNA of the CDR3: TGTGCCAGTACCAGGACATCGACCTATAGCAATCAGCCCCAGCATTTT.